The 5 T cell receptor beta chains below all came from one sample that was sequenced in a study of siplizumab effects on memory and regulatory T cells. The assay was immunoSEQ multiplex PCR, and TCRdb's table has in-frame clones only and misses some. Of 100,000 or so clones listed, around 90% are singletons. Sequencing was performed on CD4+ T cells sorted from blood. All receptors come from a human donor in good health.

The rearrangement uses TRBV7-6 and TRBJ2-7, with D hard to call. The CDR3 length is 16 residues. Germline values: CDR1 SGHVS, CDR2 FNYEAQ. The V end was cut by 6 bases, the J end by 0 bases, with 18 bases between. CDR3 residues: CASSKRTDGSSYEQYF. CDR3 sequence (DNA): TGTGCCAGCAGTAAACGGACGGACGGAAGCTCCTACGAGCAGTACTTC.

This clone came up a few times. The gene calls are TRBV5-1 and TRBJ2-5, with D possibly being TRBD1 or TRBD2 (6 bases each). V was pared by 1 base and J by 4 bases, with 11 bases between. CDR1 is SGHRS and CDR2 is YFSETQ in the germline V gene. CDR3 length equals 14 residues. The CDR3 reads CASSLWGAPETQYF. The CDR3 region has the DNA TGCGCCAGCAGCTTGTGGGGGGCCCCAGAGACCCAGTACTTC.

In regard to this clone: Other DNA sequences of this sample code for an identical CDR3. V gene TRBV7-3 combines with J gene TRBJ1-1; D ambiguous. Looked up from germline, CDR1 is SGHTA and CDR2 is FQGTGA. Deletions cut 3 bases from V and 0 bases from J, with 5 bases between. This CDR3 is 13 amino acids long. CDR3 amino acids: CASSLTVNTEAFF. The CDR3 coding sequence is TGTGCCAGCAGCTTGACGGTGAACACTGAAGCTTTCTTT.

The chain recombines TRBV11-2 with TRBJ2-1; no clear D. This CDR3 has 13 residues. The V end was cut by 2 bases, the J end by 5 bases, with 7 bases between. Germline loops: CDR1 SGHAT, CDR2 FQNNGV. The CDR3 protein is CASSLRSHNEQFF. CDR3 in DNA: TGTGCCAGCAGCTTAAGATCCCACAATGAGCAGTTCTTC. The variable domain in full, with the rest retrieved from reference TRBV11-2 and TRBJ2-1, is EAGVAQSPRYKIIEKRQSVAFWCNPISGHATLYWYQQILGQGPKLLIQFQNNGVVDDSQLPKDRFSAERLKGVDSTLKIQPAKLEDSAVYLCASSLRSHNEQFFGPGTRLTVL.

This chain joins TRBV5-5 and TRBJ1-4; TRBD1 is a possible D gene (6 bases). Germline assignment: CDR1 SGHKS and CDR2 YYEKEE (reference sequence). The CDR3 length is 15 residues. V dropped 4 bases and J dropped 4 bases, with 14 bases sitting between them. This CDR3 reads CASSLDGQINEKLFF. The CDR3 nucleotides are TGTGCCAGCAGCCTGGACGGACAGATTAATGAAAAACTGTTTTTT.